This T cell receptor (beta chain) was observed in a study of shared clonotypes between healthy human individuals. Looking at the study overall: Used for every donor were three CD4 naive, three CD4 memory, two CD8 naive and one CD8 memory plate.

Assay used: immunoSEQ multiplex PCR; TCRdb lists only in-frame clones, some missing. The profile shows roughly 2.6 million clones, just over 90% of them singletons. As regards this clone: Its cognate antigen is unknown. The identical CDR3 is also encoded by other nucleotide sequences in the sample.

Points from the study as a whole: The sole specimen, blood, was sampled, and tissue repertoires likely differ. The diversity represented, both genetic and in exposure history, was limited by few donors.

Germline loops: CDR1 SGHRS, CDR2 YFSETQ. Trimming took 3 bases from V and 2 from J; bases not matched to a gene: 4. The CDR3 runs to 15 residues. The material sequenced was naive CD4+ T cells sorted from blood. Subset meaning: CD45RA+ positively selected. This chain links TRBV5-1 with TRBJ1-5; TRBD1 aligns across 8 bases. The sequence derives from a man aged 18 to 29 in good health. The CDR3 sequence: CASSSTGEGNQPQHF. The CDR3 region has the DNA TGCGCCAGCAGCTCGACAGGGGAAGGCAATCAGCCCCAGCATTTT.